This T cell receptor (beta chain) was documented in a study of brain T cells in children with intractable seizures. The study's findings and limits: Absence of clones before surgery may stem from lower sequencing depth.

Details on this clone: Antigen: not known.

The CDR3 is 16 residues long. J lost 0 bases, V lost 3 bases, and 5 bases had no gene match. CDR1 DFQATT and CDR2 SNEGSKA come from the germline V gene (reference sequence). Time point defined: blood from clinic visit 5 months post-surgery; TSC patient then seizure free. Surgery cases with the highest brain T cell transcript signatures were chosen for sequencing. Pre-surgery treatment included at least one anti-epileptic drug. Repertoires were generated with immunoSEQ multiplex PCR, while TCRdb's copy carries only in-frame clones and drops some. In the table there are a few hundred thousand clones, over 85% of which are singletons.

This specimen consisted of peripheral blood, obtained approximately 5 months after surgery. J is TRBJ2-5 and V is TRBV20-1, with 12 bases matching TRBD2. This receptor was taken from a boy younger than two with tuberous sclerosis and intractable seizures. In nucleotides, the CDR3 is TGCAGTGCTAGTGGGCTAGCGGGAGGGTACCAAGAGACCCAGTACTTC. Its translation: CSASGLAGGYQETQYF.